Listed below are T cell receptor beta chains from one sample, sequenced in a study of blood T cell repertoires in COVID-19. TCRdb's copy holds only in-frame clones and misses some; the assay was immunoSEQ multiplex PCR. The repertoire holds some 120,000 clones, with roughly 82% as singletons. The sequencing input was peripheral blood. These receptors all stem from a human donor in a cohort sampled during active COVID-19. CDR3s include the opening cysteine and the closing phenylalanine or tryptophan. The D gene is left open where the match is weak. Only some rows state a clone size, as once, few, many or a class for expanded clones.

j_call d_call v_call clone_size cdr3_aa cdr3_nt
TRBJ2-3 - TRBV6-5 - CASSYGQTWADTQYF TGTGCCAGCAGTTACGGACAAACCTGGGCAGATACGCAGTATTTT
TRBJ2-7 - TRBV6-5 few CASKWGQNSYEQYF TGTGCCAGCAAATGGGGGCAGAACTCCTACGAGCAGTACTTC
TRBJ1-1 - TRBV20-1 - CSARENTEAFF TGCAGTGCCAGGGAGAACACTGAAGCTTTCTTT
TRBJ1-1 TRBD1 TRBV4-2 - CASSQEATGGLNTEAFF TGTGCCAGCAGCCAAGAAGCGACAGGGGGCCTGAACACTGAAGCTTTCTTT
TRBJ1-2 - TRBV10-1 - CASSREEDYGYTF TGCGCCAGCAGCAGGGAGGAGGACTATGGCTACACCTTC
TRBJ2-3 - TRBV2 - CASKASQGSSTDTQYF TGTGCCAGCAAAGCCTCTCAGGGGTCTAGCACAGATACGCAGTATTTT
TRBJ2-3 TRBD2 TRBV13 - CASSLSAGGITDTQYF TGTGCCAGCAGCTTAAGTGCGGGGGGGATCACAGATACGCAGTATTTT
TRBJ2-7 - TRBV12-3/TRBV12-4 - CASSLRRGEQYF TGTGCCAGCAGTTTACGCAGGGGAGAGCAGTACTTC
TRBJ1-4 - TRBV9 - CASSVGPGDHEKLFF TGTGCCAGCAGCGTAGGACCAGGGGATCATGAAAAACTGTTTTTT
TRBJ2-7 - TRBV7-9 once CASSSRDSDEQYF TGTGCCAGCAGCTCCCGGGACTCCGACGAGCAGTACTTC
TRBJ2-5 - TRBV5-1 - CASSYGSQRETQYF TGCGCCAGCAGCTACGGATCCCAGCGGGAGACCCAGTACTTC
TRBJ1-2 - TRBV3-1/TRBV3-2 - CASRHTPQGPPWGYTF TGTGCCAGCAGACATACACCTCAGGGGCCCCCGTGGGGCTACACCTTC
TRBJ1-2 - TRBV5-1 - CASSLNTGPYGYTF TGCGCCAGCAGCTTGAATACAGGCCCATATGGCTACACCTTC
TRBJ1-4 TRBD1 TRBV10-3 - CAISPGDRAEKLFF TGTGCCATCAGCCCCGGTGACAGGGCGGAAAAACTGTTTTTT
TRBJ2-1 TRBD2 TRBV9 - CASSVAGTSGANEQFF TGTGCCAGCAGCGTAGCAGGGACTAGCGGGGCAAATGAGCAGTTCTTC
TRBJ1-5 - TRBV6-5 few CASSPLENQPQHF TGTGCCAGCAGCCCACTTGAAAATCAGCCCCAGCATTTT
TRBJ2-5 TRBD1 TRBV24-1 - CATSGRTGGGDQETQYF TGTGCCACCAGTGGGAGGACAGGGGGGGGCGACCAAGAGACCCAGTACTTC
TRBJ2-5 TRBD2 TRBV20-1 - CSASYSGGFGETQYF TGCAGTGCTAGTTATAGCGGGGGGTTCGGGGAGACCCAGTACTTC
TRBJ1-5 - TRBV4-3 - CASSQTGFDNQPQHF TGCGCCAGCAGCCAAACAGGGTTCGACAATCAGCCCCAGCATTTT
TRBJ2-5 - TRBV5-6 - CASSLQGTQYF TGTGCCAGCAGCTTGCAGGGGACCCAGTACTTC
TRBJ1-1 TRBD1 TRBV7-9 - CASSPRDRANTEAFF TGTGCCAGCAGCCCTCGGGACAGGGCAAACACTGAAGCTTTCTTT
TRBJ2-7 - TRBV29-1 - CSVGQGNIYEQYF TGCAGCGTTGGGCAGGGTAACATCTACGAGCAGTACTTC